Each of the 15 T cell receptor beta chains below was sequenced from the same sample in a study of T-cell reconstitution after alpha-beta-depleted transplantation in children. Unique molecular identifiers were used to barcode this TCRbeta library. Via MiXCR, TCRdb re-called the PCR reads, giving one row per CDR3 protein. The table records around 530,000 distinct CDR3 sequences, approximately 30% of them present only once. The specimen comprised PBMCs from the stem cell graft donor, sampled from the stem cell graft. These receptor sequences come from a human donor who donated a stem cell graft to a child with aplastic anemia.

The rearrangement joins TRBV3-1 to TRBJ2-1; D call uncertain. The V and J ends lost 1 base and 1 base respectively, with 8 bases between them. The CDR3 runs to 15 residues. CDR1 is LGHDT and CDR2 is YNNKEL in the germline V gene (reference sequence). Here the CDR3 DNA reads TGTGCCAGCAGCCAAGTGAGGCAGTCCTACAATGAGCAGTTCTTC. As protein: CASSQVRQSYNEQFF.

This clonotype has a handful of counts. The gene calls are TRBV6-1 and TRBJ2-5, with TRBD1 matching over 7 bases. V shed 6 bases, J shed 4 bases, and the junction held 5 bases outside the gene matches. This CDR3 has 13 residues. Germline V gene sequence: CDR1 MNHNS, CDR2 SASEGT. CDR3 loop: CASRTGKRETQYF. CDR3 coding DNA: TGTGCCAGCAGGACAGGGAAGAGAGAGACCCAGTACTTC.

This sequence joins TRBV11-2 and TRBJ2-1, with TRBD2 identical over 12 bases. The length of the CDR3 is 18 residues. Germline CDR1 and CDR2: SGHAT and FQNNGV. J lost 7 bases, V lost 0 bases, and 10 bases had no gene match. The CDR3: CASSLDLLLAGGTNEQFF. The CDR3 DNA is TGTGCCAGCAGCTTAGACCTACTGCTAGCGGGAGGGACGAATGAGCAGTTCTTC.

This clonotype has only one observation. This sequence joins TRBV29-1 and TRBJ2-2; D not certain. The V gene lost 4 bases and the J gene lost 6 bases, with 12 bases spanning the gap. This CDR3 has 13 residues. Germline V CDR1 and CDR2: SQVTM, ANQGSEA. In nucleotides, the CDR3 is TGCAGCGTTGGATTTGAGGAAGCCGGGGAGCTGTTTTTT. Translation: CSVGFEEAGELFF.

In this sample, this clonotype turned up a few times. This chain uses TRBV12-3 or TRBV12-4 with TRBJ2-7, with 7 bases lining up with TRBD2. V was clipped by 6 bases and J by 3 bases; unmatched bases: 5. The CDR3 is 13 amino acids. The CDR3 DNA sequence: TGTGCCAGCAGGCGGCGGGACTACTACGAGCAGTACGTC. Its translation is CASRRRDYYEQYV.

The genes are TRBV5-6 and TRBJ2-1, with D uncertain. V lost 2 bases to trimming and J lost 10 bases, with 10 bases between them. Per germline, CDR1 SGHDT and CDR2 YYEEEE. The CDR3 sequence is 12 residues long. CDR3 in DNA: TGTGCCAGCAGCTTAATGGGCAGAGAGCAGTTCTTC. Protein: CASSLMGREQFF.

The chain has TRBV20-1 and TRBJ2-7, with 8 bases identical to TRBD2. Germline-derived CDR1 and CDR2 are DFQATT and SNEGSKA (reference sequence). The CDR3 has 16 residues. Trimming removed 2 bases from V and 0 bases from J; junction bases left unmatched: 9. Here the CDR3 reads CSARPILAEFSYEQYF. DNA of the CDR3: TGCAGTGCTAGACCCATACTAGCGGAGTTCTCCTACGAGCAGTACTTC.

This clonotype was counted many times. This rearrangement joins TRBV29-1 to TRBJ1-2; the D gene is possibly TRBD1 (5 bases). Germline-derived CDR1 and CDR2 are SQVTM and ANQGSEA. CDR3 size: 14 residues. The V and J ends lost 1 base and 0 bases respectively, with 9 bases between them. The CDR3 sequence is CSVEGGQPNYGYTF. The DNA of the CDR3 is TGCAGCGTTGAAGGGGGCCAGCCTAACTATGGCTACACCTTC. The full variable domain, with the rest looked up from reference TRBV29-1 and TRBJ1-2, is SAVISQKPSRDICQRGTSLTIQCQVDSQVTMMFWYRQQPGQSLTLIATANQGSEATYESGFVIDKFPISRPNLTFSTLTVSNMSPEDSSIYLCSVEGGQPNYGYTFGSGTRLTVV.

This clonotype was detected only a few times. V gene TRBV7-2 combines with J gene TRBJ2-2; D possibly uses TRBD1 or TRBD2 (7 bases each). The V end was cut by 5 bases, the J end by 2 bases, with 15 bases between. The CDR3 consists of 16 residues. The germline V gene has CDR1 SGHTA and CDR2 FQGNSA. The CDR3, as DNA: TGTGCCAGCAGCCCAGGGGGGGCTCGTAACACCGGGGAGCTGTTTTTT. Protein product: CASSPGGARNTGELFF.

CDR3 coding DNA: TGTGCCAGCAGTTTGTACGGACAGTCGGGCGAAAAACTGTTTTTT. Translating it yields CASSLYGQSGEKLFF. The chain recombines TRBV12-3 or TRBV12-4 with TRBJ1-4; possibly TRBD1 for D (6 bases). Trimming pared 3 bases from V and 8 bases from J, leaving 16 bases between. This CDR3 spans 15 amino acids.

In this sample, this clonotype turned up a few times. The chain has TRBV11-3 and TRBJ2-3; D gene ambiguous. Trimming removed 5 bases at V and 2 bases at J, with 14 bases between. The CDR3 runs 15 residues. The V gene's germline CDR1 is SGHNT and CDR2 YENEEA. CDR3: CASSAQLEITDTQYF. The CDR3 DNA is TGTGCCAGCAGCGCCCAACTCGAAATCACAGATACGCAGTATTTT.

This clonotype showed up just a few times. CDR3 DNA: TGTGCCAGCAGCTTGAATTGGCTAGCACCTTCGGACGAGCAGTTCTTC. It is translated as CASSLNWLAPSDEQFF. The chain has TRBV5-5 and TRBJ2-1; maybe TRBD2 (5 bases). The germline V gene has CDR1 SGHKS and CDR2 YYEKEE (reference sequence). V was pared by 1 base and J by 10 bases, with 21 bases between. This CDR3 is 16 amino acids long.

A few counts support this clonotype. V is TRBV30 and J is TRBJ1-2, with D unclear. V dropped 4 bases and J dropped 4 bases, with 13 bases sitting between them. The germline V gene has CDR1 GTSNPN and CDR2 SVGIG (reference sequence). The CDR3 has 13 residues. CDR3 loop: CAWNPGLIYGYTF. The CDR3 DNA is TGTGCCTGGAACCCGGGCCTGATCTATGGCTACACCTTC.

The chain recombines TRBV7-6 with TRBJ2-2; D perhaps matches TRBD1 (6 bases). CDR1 and CDR2 from the germline V gene are SGHVS and FNYEAQ. The CDR3 totals 18 residues. V lost 1 base and J 1 base, leaving 16 bases between the germline ends. CDR3: CASSLEVRGSKNTGELFF. CDR3 in DNA: TGTGCCAGCAGCTTAGAAGTCAGGGGATCCAAGAACACCGGGGAGCTGTTTTTT.

The rearrangement links TRBV4-1 to TRBJ2-3; the match to TRBD2 covers 8 bases. V trimming: 0 bases; J trimming: 4 bases; junction bases outside the gene matches: 6. This CDR3 region has 16 residues. In germline, CDR1 is MGHRA, CDR2 YSYEKL. The CDR3 DNA sequence: TGCGCCAGCAGCCAAGATTCGCGGCGGGAGGCAGATACGCAGTATTTT. This codes for CASSQDSRREADTQYF.